One T cell receptor (beta chain) is described in this entry. What it binds is not known. CDR1 is SGHVT, CDR2 SQSDAQ, per germline. V was pared by 5 bases and J by 3 bases, with 13 bases between. The CDR3 extends over 14 amino acids. This entry comes from a study of T cell clones after liver transplantation. Study-wide background: Third-party-reactive TCRbeta sequences from pre-transplant mixed lymphocyte reactions served as antigen-independent comparators. Findings of the study overall: Graft donor-reactive T cells possibly entered the graft instead of undergoing deletion.

Sequencing of dividing CFSE-low cells from the MLR defined alloreactive TCRbeta sequences. Pre-transplant recipient cells responded to graft donor PBMCs, splenocytes, lymph-node cells, or third-party PBMCs. Assay used: immunoSEQ multiplex PCR; TCRdb lists only in-frame clones, some missing. The sample lists roughly 5,100 clones; 30% were seen once. The receptor comes from a human patient who received a liver transplant. Some T cells may possibly be graft donor cells. Sequencing used CD4+ T cells from cultured PBMCs. V and J are TRBV7-4 and TRBJ1-1; D gene uncertain. DNA for the CDR3: TGTGCCAGCAGCCCCCTCGGCATTTACACTGAAGCTTTCTTT. Protein product: CASSPLGIYTEAFF.